This T cell receptor (beta chain) was retrieved from a study of T cells in Graves' hyperthyroidism and ophthalmopathy. Diagnoses rested on clinical symptoms, serum thyroxine and TRAb, thyroid ultrasound and orbital computed tomography. There were TCR beta CDR3 regions amplified from RNA transcripts. First-round RT-PCR with HTBI primers amplified the TCR CDR3 region. A single record per CDR3 protein comes from TCRdb applying MiXCR to the multiplex PCR reads. The sample gives roughly 500,000 distinct CDR3 sequences, about 43% of which show up once; 15% to 20% is in the top ten. In regard to this clonotype: Its antigen is currently unknown.

The study's findings and limits: Clonotypes that were expanded in thyroid above 0.001 mostly appeared in blood too. Ophthalmopathy, as predicted by the model, came a median approximately 6.5 months after the prediction. Ophthalmopathy could be told apart from stable hyperthyroidism with a 13 V-J model.

The CDR3 covers 12 residues. Germline assignment: CDR1 KGHDR and CDR2 SFDVKD. V lost 0 bases and J 5 bases, leaving 3 bases between the germline ends. The sequence was obtained from an adult woman with Graves' disease, either hyperthyroidism or ophthalmopathy (not recorded which). The chain uses TRBV24-1 and TRBJ2-5; no reliable D call. Sequencing was done on a sample of peripheral blood or thyroid tissue (not recorded which). The CDR3 protein is CATSDLWETQYF. DNA of the CDR3: TGTGCCACCAGTGATTTGTGGGAGACCCAGTACTTC.